This T cell receptor (beta chain) was captured in a study of regulatory T cells in long-lasting Graves disease. In its sample, this clonotype was seen many times. According to the study, TCR beta libraries were built with iRepertoire HTBI primers and CDR3-region Arm-PCR. MiXCR, run by TCRdb on the multiplex PCR reads, gives a single entry per CDR3 protein. The top ten hold about 27% of the sample, which has 390,000 or so distinct CDR3 sequences, roughly 25% seen once. The CDR3 has 13 residues. V gave up 6 bases and J gave up 8 bases; unmatched junction bases: 6. Time point given: persistent/refractory GD, antithyroid drugs over 5 years with positive TRAb. There was RNA extracted from PBMCs, and the TCR library was made from it.

The receptor was derived from a middle-aged woman with Graves disease. The material was peripheral blood mononuclear cells (PBMCs), obtained when the disease was refractory, from a patient treated with antithyroid drugs. V gene TRBV12-3 or TRBV12-4 combines with J gene TRBJ1-4, with 7 bases matching TRBD1. The CDR3 bases are TGTGCCAGCAGCCCGACAGGGCGCGAAAAACTGTTTTTT. It is translated as CASSPTGREKLFF.